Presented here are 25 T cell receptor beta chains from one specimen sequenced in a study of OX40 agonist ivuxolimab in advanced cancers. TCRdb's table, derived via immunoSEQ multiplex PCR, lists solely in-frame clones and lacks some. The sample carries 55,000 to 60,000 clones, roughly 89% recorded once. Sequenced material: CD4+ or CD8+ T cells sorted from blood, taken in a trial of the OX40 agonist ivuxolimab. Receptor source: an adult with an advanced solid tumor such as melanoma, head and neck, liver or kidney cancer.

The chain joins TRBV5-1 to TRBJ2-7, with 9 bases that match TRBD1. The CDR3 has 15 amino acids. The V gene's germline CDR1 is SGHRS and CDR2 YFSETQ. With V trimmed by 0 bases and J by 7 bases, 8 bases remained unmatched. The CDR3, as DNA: TGCGCCAGCAGCTTGGAAGGGACAGGGACGAGAGAGCAGTACTTC. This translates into CASSLEGTGTREQYF.

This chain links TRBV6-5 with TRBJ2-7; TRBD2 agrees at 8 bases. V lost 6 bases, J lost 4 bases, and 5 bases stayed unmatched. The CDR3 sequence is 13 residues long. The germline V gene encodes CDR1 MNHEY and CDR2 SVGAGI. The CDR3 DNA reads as TGTGCCAGCAGGCGCGGGGGGAATTACGAGCAGTACTTC. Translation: CASRRGGNYEQYF.

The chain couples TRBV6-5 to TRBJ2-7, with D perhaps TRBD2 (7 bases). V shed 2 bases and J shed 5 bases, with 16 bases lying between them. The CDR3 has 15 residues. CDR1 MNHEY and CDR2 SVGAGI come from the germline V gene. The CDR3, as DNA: TGTGCCAGCAGTTACGCGGGGGCGCGGGGTGACGAGCAGTACTTC. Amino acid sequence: CASSYAGARGDEQYF.

CDR3 loop: CASRGQGDSGYTF. CDR3 bases: TGTGCCAGTAGGGGACAGGGCGACTCTGGCTACACCTTC. The J gene is TRBJ1-2, the V gene TRBV19; 9 positions agree with TRBD1. Germline V CDR1 and CDR2: LNHDA, SQIVND (reference sequence). CDR3 length equals 13 residues. V was clipped by 6 bases and J by 7 bases; unmatched bases: 6.

The CDR3 is CASSSTDRYGYTF. DNA for the CDR3: TGTGCCAGCAGTTCGACAGATCGCTATGGCTACACCTTC. V and J are TRBV6-1 and TRBJ1-2, with D tentatively TRBD1 (5 bases). CDR1 and CDR2 from the germline V gene are MNHNS and SASEGT. The CDR3 is 13 residues long. The germline V and J ends were trimmed by 5 bases and 4 bases, with 11 bases remaining between them.

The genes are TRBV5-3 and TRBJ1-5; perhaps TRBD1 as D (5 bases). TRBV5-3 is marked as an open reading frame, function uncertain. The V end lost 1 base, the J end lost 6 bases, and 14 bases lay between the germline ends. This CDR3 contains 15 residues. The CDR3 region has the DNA TGTGCCAGAAGCTTGAGGTGGGGGTTATTTCAGCCCCAGCATTTT. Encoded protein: CARSLRWGLFQPQHF.

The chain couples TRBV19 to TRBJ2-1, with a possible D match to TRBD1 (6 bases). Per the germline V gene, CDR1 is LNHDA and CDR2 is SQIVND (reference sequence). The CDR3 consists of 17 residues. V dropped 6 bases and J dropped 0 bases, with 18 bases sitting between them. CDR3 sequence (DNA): TGTGCCAGTAGGCATCTTCGACAGGACCGCTCCTACAATGAGCAGTTCTTC. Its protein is CASRHLRQDRSYNEQFF.

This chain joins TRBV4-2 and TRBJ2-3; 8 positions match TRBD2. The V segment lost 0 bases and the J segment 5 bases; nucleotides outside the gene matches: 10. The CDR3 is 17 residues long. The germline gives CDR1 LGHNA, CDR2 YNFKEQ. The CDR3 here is CASSQDTGGGHRDTQYF. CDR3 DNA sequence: TGTGCCAGCAGCCAAGATACGGGAGGGGGGCATAGAGATACGCAGTATTTT.

The CDR3 is CASTRQGNPGELFF. CDR3 sequence (DNA): TGTGCCAGCACTAGACAGGGGAATCCCGGGGAGCTGTTTTTT. The chain carries TRBV5-6 and TRBJ2-2; TRBD1 matches 8 bases. J lost 6 bases, V lost 6 bases, and 7 bases had no gene match. This CDR3 has 14 residues. CDR1 SGHDT and CDR2 YYEEEE come from the germline V gene.

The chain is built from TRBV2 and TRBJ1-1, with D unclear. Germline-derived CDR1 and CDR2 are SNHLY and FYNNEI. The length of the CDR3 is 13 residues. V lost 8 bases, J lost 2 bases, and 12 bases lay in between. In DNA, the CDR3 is TGTGCCAGCTTGAAAGGGAGAAACACTGAAGCTTTCTTT. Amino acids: CASLKGRNTEAFF.

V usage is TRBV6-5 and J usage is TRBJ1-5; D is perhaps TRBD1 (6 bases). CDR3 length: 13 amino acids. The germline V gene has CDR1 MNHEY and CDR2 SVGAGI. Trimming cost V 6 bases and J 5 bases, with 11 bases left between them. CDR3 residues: CASRSQGDQPQHF. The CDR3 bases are TGTGCCAGCAGGTCACAGGGCGATCAGCCCCAGCATTTT.

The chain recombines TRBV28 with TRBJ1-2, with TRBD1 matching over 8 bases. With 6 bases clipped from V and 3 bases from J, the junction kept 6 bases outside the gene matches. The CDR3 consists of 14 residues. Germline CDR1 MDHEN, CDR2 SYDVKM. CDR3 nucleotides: TGTGCCAGCAGATCAACAGGGGGATACTATGGCTACACCTTC. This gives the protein CASRSTGGYYGYTF.

CDR3 DNA: TGTGCCAGCAGTGAACACAGGGAAGCCTACGAGCAGTACTTC. This sequence encodes CASSEHREAYEQYF. The chain is built from TRBV25-1 and TRBJ2-7; TRBD1 might be the D (6 bases). V was clipped by 2 bases and J by 2 bases, with 10 bases between them. The CDR3 has 14 amino acids. Germline CDR1 MGHDK, CDR2 SYGVNS.

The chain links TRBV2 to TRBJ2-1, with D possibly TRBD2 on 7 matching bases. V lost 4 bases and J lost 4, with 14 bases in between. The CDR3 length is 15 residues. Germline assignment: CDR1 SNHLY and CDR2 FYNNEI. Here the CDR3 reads CASSGGGARYNEQFF. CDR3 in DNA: TGTGCCAGCAGTGGAGGGGGGGCTCGGTACAATGAGCAGTTCTTC.

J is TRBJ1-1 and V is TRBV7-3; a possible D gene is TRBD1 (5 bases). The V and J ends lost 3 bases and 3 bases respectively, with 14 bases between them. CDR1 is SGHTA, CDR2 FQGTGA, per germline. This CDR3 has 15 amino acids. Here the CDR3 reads CASSFTTGEHTEAFF. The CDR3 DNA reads TGTGCCAGCAGCTTTACAACGGGGGAGCACACTGAAGCTTTCTTT.

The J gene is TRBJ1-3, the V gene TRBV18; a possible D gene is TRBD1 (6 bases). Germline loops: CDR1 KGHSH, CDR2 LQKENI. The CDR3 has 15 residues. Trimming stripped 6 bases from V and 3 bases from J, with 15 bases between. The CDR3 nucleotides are TGTGCCAGCTCGCCGCAGGGGATAATTGGAAACACCATATATTTT. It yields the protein CASSPQGIIGNTIYF.

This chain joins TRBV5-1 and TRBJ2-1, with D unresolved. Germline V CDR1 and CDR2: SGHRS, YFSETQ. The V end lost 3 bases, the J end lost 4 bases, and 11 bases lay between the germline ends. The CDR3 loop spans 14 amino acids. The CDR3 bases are TGCGCCAGCAGCTATCAACTCCCTTACAATGAGCAGTTCTTC. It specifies CASSYQLPYNEQFF.

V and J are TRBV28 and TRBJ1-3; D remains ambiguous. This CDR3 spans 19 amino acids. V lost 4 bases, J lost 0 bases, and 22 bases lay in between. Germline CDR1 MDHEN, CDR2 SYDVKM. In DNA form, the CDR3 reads TGTGCCAGCAGTTCAACGTCTTTCAGGAAGCTTATCTCTGGAAACACCATATATTTT. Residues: CASSSTSFRKLISGNTIYF.

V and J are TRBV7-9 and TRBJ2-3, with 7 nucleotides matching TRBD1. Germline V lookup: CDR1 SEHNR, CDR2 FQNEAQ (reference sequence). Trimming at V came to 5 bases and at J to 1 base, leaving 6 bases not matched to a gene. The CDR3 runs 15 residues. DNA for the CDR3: TGTGCCAGCAGCCGACAGGGTATGGGCACAGATACGCAGTATTTT. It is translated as CASSRQGMGTDTQYF.

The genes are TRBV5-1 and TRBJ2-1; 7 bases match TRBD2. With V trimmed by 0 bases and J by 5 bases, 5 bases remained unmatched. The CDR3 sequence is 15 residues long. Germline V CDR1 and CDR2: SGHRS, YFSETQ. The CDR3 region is CASSLDPSGNNEQFF. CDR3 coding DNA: TGCGCCAGCAGCTTGGATCCTAGCGGTAACAATGAGCAGTTCTTC.

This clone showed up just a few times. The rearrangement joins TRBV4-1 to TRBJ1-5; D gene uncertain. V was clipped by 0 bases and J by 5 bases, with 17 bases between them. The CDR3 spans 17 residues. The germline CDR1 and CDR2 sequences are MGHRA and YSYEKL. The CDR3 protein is CASSQDFSKVADQPQHF. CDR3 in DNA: TGCGCCAGCAGCCAAGACTTCAGTAAGGTCGCGGATCAGCCCCAGCATTTT.

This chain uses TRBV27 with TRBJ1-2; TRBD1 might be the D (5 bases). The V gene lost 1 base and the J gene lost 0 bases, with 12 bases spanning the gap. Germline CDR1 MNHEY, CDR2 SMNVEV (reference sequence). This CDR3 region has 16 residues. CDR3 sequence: CASSLYGARTNYGYTF. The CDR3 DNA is TGTGCCAGCAGTTTATACGGGGCCAGGACTAACTATGGCTACACCTTC.

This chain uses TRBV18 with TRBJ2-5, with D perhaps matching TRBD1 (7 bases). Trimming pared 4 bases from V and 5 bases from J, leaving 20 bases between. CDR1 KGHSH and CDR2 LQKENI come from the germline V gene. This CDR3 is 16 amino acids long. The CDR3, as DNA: TGTGCCAGCTCACGGATCGACAGGGAGGTGCGGGAGACCCAGTACTTC. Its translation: CASSRIDREVRETQYF. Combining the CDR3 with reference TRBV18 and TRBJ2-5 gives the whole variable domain NAGVMQNPRHLVRRRGQEARLRCSPMKGHSHVYWYRQLPEEGLKFMVYLQKENIIDESGMPKERFSAEFPKEGPSILRIQQVVRGDSAAYFCASSRIDREVRETQYFGPGTRLLVL.

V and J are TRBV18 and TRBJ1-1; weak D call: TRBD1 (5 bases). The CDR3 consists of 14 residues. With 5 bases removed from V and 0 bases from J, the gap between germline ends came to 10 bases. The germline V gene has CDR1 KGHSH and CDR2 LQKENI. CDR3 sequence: CASSDEGLNTEAFF. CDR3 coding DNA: TGTGCCAGCTCAGACGAGGGGCTGAACACTGAAGCTTTCTTT.

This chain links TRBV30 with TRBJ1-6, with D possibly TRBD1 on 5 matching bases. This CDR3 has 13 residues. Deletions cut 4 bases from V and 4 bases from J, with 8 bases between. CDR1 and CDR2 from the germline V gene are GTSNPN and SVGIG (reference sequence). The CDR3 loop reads CAWNGGYNSPLHF. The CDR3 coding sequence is TGTGCCTGGAATGGGGGATATAATTCACCCCTCCACTTT.